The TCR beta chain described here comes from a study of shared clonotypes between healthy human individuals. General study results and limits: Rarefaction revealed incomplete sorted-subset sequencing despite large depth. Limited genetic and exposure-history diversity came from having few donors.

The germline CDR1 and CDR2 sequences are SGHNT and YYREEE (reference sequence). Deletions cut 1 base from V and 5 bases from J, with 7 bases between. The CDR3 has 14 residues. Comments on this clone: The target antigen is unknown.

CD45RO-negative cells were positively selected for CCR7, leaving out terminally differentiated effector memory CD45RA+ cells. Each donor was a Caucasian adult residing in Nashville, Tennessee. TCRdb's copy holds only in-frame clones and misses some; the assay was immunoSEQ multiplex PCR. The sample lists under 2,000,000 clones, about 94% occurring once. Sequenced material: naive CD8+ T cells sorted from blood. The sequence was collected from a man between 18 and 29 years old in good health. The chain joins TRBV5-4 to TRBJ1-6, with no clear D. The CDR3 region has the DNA TGTGCCAGCAGCTTGATTGAGAATAATTCACCCCTCCACTTT. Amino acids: CASSLIENNSPLHF.